A single sample gave rise to the 24 T cell receptor beta chains below, sequenced in a study of blood T cells in healthy people across ages. A sample-barcoded 5' primer and a J-beta primer mix were used in a second PCR of roughly 7 to 11 cycles. A single record per CDR3 protein comes from TCRdb applying MiXCR to the 5' RACE reads. There are 450,000 to 650,000 distinct CDR3 sequences in the sample; 24% occur only once, and roughly 9.4% lies in the top ten. The same data also contributed to another study, on T cells of mothers and their children.

Sequencing used blood. All receptors come from a boy aged 10-17 years in good health.

This clonotype came up once. V and J are TRBV7-9 and TRBJ2-5, with D tentatively TRBD2 (6 bases). TRBJ2-1 explains the end of the DNA better; the J call may be wrong. The CDR3 sequence is 17 residues long. CDR1 is SEHNR and CDR2 is FQNEAQ in the germline V gene (reference sequence). This chain's CDR3 is CASSLGVLGAGFNEQFF. The DNA of the CDR3 is TGTGCCAGCAGCTTAGGGGTCTTGGGAGCGGGCTTCAATGAGCAGTTCTTC.

This clonotype was counted at least ten times. The chain links TRBV3-1 to TRBJ2-1; 12 nucleotides match TRBD2. The CDR3 is made up of 16 amino acids. V shed 1 base and J 4 bases; nucleotides not matched to a gene: 2. Germline values: CDR1 LGHDT, CDR2 YNNKEL (reference sequence). CDR3 loop: CASSQVTSGGYNEQFF. The CDR3 coding sequence is TGTGCCAGCAGCCAAGTGACTAGCGGGGGATACAATGAGCAGTTCTTC.

The J gene is TRBJ1-6, the V gene TRBV6-1, with 7 bases matching TRBD1. The CDR3 totals 14 residues. V lost 6 bases, J lost 7 bases, and 6 bases stayed unmatched. The germline CDR1 and CDR2 sequences are MNHNS and SASEGT. The CDR3 protein is CASSTTGRNSPLHF. The CDR3 DNA is TGTGCCAGCAGCACGACAGGGCGGAATTCACCCCTCCACTTT.

In its sample, this clonotype was seen once. V gene TRBV29-1 combines with J gene TRBJ1-5; D unresolved. Deletions cut 6 bases from V and 2 bases from J, with 8 bases between. The CDR3 has 12 amino acids. From germline, CDR1 is SQVTM and CDR2 ANQGSEA. The CDR3 DNA follows: TGCAGCGTATTAGAGGGCAATCAGCCCCAGCATTTT. This translates into CSVLEGNQPQHF.

This chain joins TRBV20-1 and TRBJ1-5, with 7 bases fitting TRBD1. This CDR3 has 15 residues. The trim removed 5 bases at V and 4 bases at J, leaving 11 bases unmatched. The germline CDR1 and CDR2 sequences are DFQATT and SNEGSKA (reference sequence). This CDR3 is CSAVYTGAGNQPQHF. CDR3 bases: TGCAGTGCTGTTTATACAGGGGCTGGAAATCAGCCCCAGCATTTT.

This chain links TRBV20-1 with TRBJ1-4, with 8 bases that match TRBD1. This CDR3 region has 14 residues. V was clipped by 6 bases and J by 5 bases; unmatched bases: 8. Germline lookup yields CDR1 DFQATT and CDR2 SNEGSKA (reference sequence). The CDR3 DNA follows: TGCAGTGCCGCACAGGGGGGGGCGAATGAAAAACTGTTTTTT. Translating gives CSAAQGGANEKLFF.

This clonotype was picked up a small number of times. The J gene is TRBJ1-1, the V gene TRBV5-1; TRBD1 matches at 9 bases. CDR1 and CDR2 from the germline V gene are SGHRS and YFSETQ. V lost 4 bases and J lost 4; bases outside the gene matches: 11. The CDR3 is made up of 16 amino acids. This CDR3 is CASSPGDREDVTEAFF. The DNA of the CDR3 is TGCGCCAGCAGCCCCGGGGACAGGGAAGACGTCACTGAAGCTTTCTTT.

The chain uses TRBV10-3 and TRBJ2-3, with 10 bases aligning to TRBD2. Germline values: CDR1 ENHRY, CDR2 SYGVKD. V was pared by 8 bases and J by 4 bases, with 15 bases of the junction left unmatched. The CDR3 contains 17 residues. DNA for the CDR3: TGTGCCATCGGGGAGCGGGAGGGCCGTCCCCCCCCAGATACGCAGTATTTT. This gives the protein CAIGEREGRPPPDTQYF.

The chain links TRBV20-1 to TRBJ2-7; 12 bases line up with TRBD2. Unmatched junction bases numbered 5, after V lost 6 bases and J lost 2 bases. The CDR3 is made up of 14 amino acids. From germline, CDR1 is DFQATT and CDR2 SNEGSKA (reference sequence). CDR3 residues: CSAQTSGGPYEQYF. CDR3 coding DNA: TGCAGTGCCCAAACTAGCGGGGGGCCCTACGAGCAGTACTTC.

This clonotype was seen ten or more times. The rearrangement uses TRBV10-3 and TRBJ2-7; 10 bases map to TRBD2. The CDR3 contains 15 residues. Trimming at V came to 3 bases and at J to 4 bases, leaving 6 bases not matched to a gene. Looked up from germline, CDR1 is ENHRY and CDR2 is SYGVKD. The CDR3 reads CAISDPGLASYEQYF. The CDR3 nucleotides are TGTGCCATCAGTGACCCGGGACTAGCGAGTTACGAGCAGTACTTC.

This chain links TRBV12-3 or TRBV12-4 with TRBJ2-1; 8 positions match TRBD1. With V trimmed by 7 bases and J by 7 bases, 15 bases remained unmatched. The CDR3 covers 16 residues. DNA of the CDR3: TGTGCCAGCATTACCTCCGGGACAGGCGCTCTGAATGAGCAGTTCTTC. Translation: CASITSGTGALNEQFF.

The table lists this clonotype with a few counts. The chain recombines TRBV5-4 with TRBJ2-5, with TRBD1 matching over 10 bases. Germline CDR1 and CDR2: SGHNT and YYREEE (reference sequence). The CDR3 spans 15 residues. V dropped 3 bases and J dropped 2; count of bases not matched to a gene: 4. Here the CDR3 DNA reads TGTGCCAGCAGCTGGGAGGACAGGGGGCAAGAGACCCAGTACTTC. It is translated as CASSWEDRGQETQYF. Full variable domain (missing parts from reference TRBV5-4 and TRBJ2-5): ETGVTQSPTHLIKTRGQQVTLRCSSQSGHNTVSWYQQALGQGPQFIFQYYREEENGRGNFPPRFSGLQFPNYSSELNVNALELDDSALYLCASSWEDRGQETQYFGPGTRLLVL.

Turning to this clonotype: At one end the junction does not follow the germline gene, possibly because of a read error. The chain links TRBV4-1 to TRBJ2-5; the match to TRBD2 covers 7 bases. With the DNA end fitting TRBJ2-1 better, the J assignment may be wrong. This CDR3 comprises 18 residues. Germline CDR1 is MGHRA and CDR2 is YSYEKL. CDR3 bases: TGCGCCAGCAACCAAGAGGGGACCGGACTAGGGTCCTACAATGAGCAGTTCTTC. This sequence encodes CASNQEGTGLGSYNEQFF.

This clonotype has more than one count but fewer than ten. The chain employs TRBV11-2 and TRBJ2-1; the match to TRBD2 covers 13 bases. This CDR3 comprises 20 residues. With V trimmed by 6 bases and J by 2 bases, 16 bases remained unmatched. Germline-derived CDR1 and CDR2 are SGHAT and FQNNGV. Written as DNA, the CDR3 is TGTGCCAGCAGTCCAATACCGGGACTAGCGGGACCCGCACCCTACAATGAGCAGTTCTTC. Encoded protein: CASSPIPGLAGPAPYNEQFF. The full variable domain, with the rest looked up from reference TRBV11-2 and TRBJ2-1, is EAGVAQSPRYKIIEKRQSVAFWCNPISGHATLYWYQQILGQGPKLLIQFQNNGVVDDSQLPKDRFSAERLKGVDSTLKIQPAKLEDSAVYLCASSPIPGLAGPAPYNEQFFGPGTRLTVL.

The V call is TRBV6-1, the J call TRBJ2-1, with D tentatively TRBD2 (6 bases). CDR3 size: 17 residues. Trimming pared 1 base from V and 6 bases from J, leaving 19 bases between. Germline V lookup: CDR1 MNHNS, CDR2 SASEGT. The CDR3 reads CASSEVANGRRANEQFF. The CDR3 coding sequence is TGTGCCAGCAGTGAAGTTGCCAACGGGAGAAGGGCCAATGAGCAGTTCTTC.

Of note for this clonotype: The junction departs from the called germline gene at one end, perhaps through a read error. The chain combines TRBV7-9 with TRBJ1-2; D might be TRBD1 (5 bases). Germline loops: CDR1 SEHNR, CDR2 FQNEAQ (reference sequence). The CDR3 loop spans 15 amino acids. The CDR3 is CASSFFDSPNYGYTF. DNA for the CDR3: TGTGCCAGCAGCTTTTTTGACAGCCCTAACTACGGCTACACCTTC.

This clonotype was found a few times. The chain couples TRBV10-3 to TRBJ1-6; 8 bases match TRBD1. Germline values: CDR1 ENHRY, CDR2 SYGVKD. Trimming cost V 6 bases and J 6 bases; bases outside gene matches: 7. The CDR3 contains 15 residues. CDR3 region: CAISVGQGGNSPLHF. The CDR3 nucleotides read TGTGCCATCAGCGTCGGACAGGGTGGTAATTCACCCCTCCACTTT.

There are a few counts of this clonotype. The chain joins TRBV6-2 or TRBV6-3 to TRBJ2-1, with TRBD1 matching over 7 bases. This CDR3 region has 13 residues. V was clipped by 5 bases and J by 4 bases; unmatched bases: 2. The germline CDR1 and CDR2 sequences are MNHEY and SVGEGT. CDR3 sequence: CASSPGQYNEQFF. The CDR3 region has the DNA TGTGCCAGCAGTCCGGGACAGTACAATGAGCAGTTCTTC.

The chain's CDR3 is CASSQAPNTGELFF. The DNA of the CDR3 is TGCGCCAGCAGCCAAGCCCCAAACACCGGGGAGCTGTTTTTT. This rearrangement joins TRBV4-1 to TRBJ2-2, with unresolved D. Germline CDR1 and CDR2: MGHRA and YSYEKL. V lost 1 base and J 2 bases, leaving 5 bases between the germline ends. The CDR3 runs 14 residues.

This clonotype was seen a few times. This chain links TRBV6-5 with TRBJ2-7; 7 bases agree with TRBD2. The CDR3 totals 13 residues. With V trimmed by 8 bases and J by 2 bases, 6 bases remained unmatched. Germline loops: CDR1 MNHEY, CDR2 SVGAGI. The CDR3 sequence: CASQPSGAYEQYF. CDR3 coding DNA: TGTGCCAGCCAGCCCAGCGGGGCCTACGAGCAGTACTTC.

The gene calls are TRBV5-1 and TRBJ2-5; the match to TRBD2 covers 11 bases. The DNA end lines up better with TRBJ2-7; the J call may be wrong. Looked up from germline, CDR1 is SGHRS and CDR2 is YFSETQ. This CDR3 contains 15 residues. The CDR3 nucleotides are TGCGCCAGCAGCTTGGAGACTAGCGGGGTGTACGAGCAGTACTTC. Translating it yields CASSLETSGVYEQYF.

This rearrangement joins TRBV30 to TRBJ2-7; the D gene is possibly TRBD1 (6 bases). CDR1 is GTSNPN, CDR2 SVGIG, per germline (reference sequence). The CDR3 is 13 residues long. The V and J ends lost 2 bases and 5 bases respectively, with 13 bases between them. The CDR3 nucleotides read TGTGCCTGGAGTACCACAGGGATCAACGAGCAGTACTTC. It yields the protein CAWSTTGINEQYF.

V gene TRBV7-3 combines with J gene TRBJ2-3; D is possibly TRBD1 or TRBD2 (5 bases each). The germline V gene has CDR1 SGHTA and CDR2 FQGTGA. Trimming pared 5 bases from V and 2 bases from J, leaving 17 bases between. The CDR3 is 16 amino acids. Here the CDR3 reads CASSDRDARDTDTQYF. The CDR3 region has the DNA TGTGCCAGCAGCGACCGGGACGCACGGGACACAGATACGCAGTATTTT.

V is TRBV7-2 and J is TRBJ2-3; 11 bases fit TRBD2. The V gene end was trimmed by 10 bases and the J gene end by 6 bases; junction bases not matched to a gene: 9. The length of the CDR3 is 14 residues. The V gene's germline CDR1 is SGHTA and CDR2 FQGNSA. The CDR3 nucleotides read TGTGCCACACACCCCACTAGCGGGAGCGATACGCAGTATTTT. Protein sequence: CATHPTSGSDTQYF.